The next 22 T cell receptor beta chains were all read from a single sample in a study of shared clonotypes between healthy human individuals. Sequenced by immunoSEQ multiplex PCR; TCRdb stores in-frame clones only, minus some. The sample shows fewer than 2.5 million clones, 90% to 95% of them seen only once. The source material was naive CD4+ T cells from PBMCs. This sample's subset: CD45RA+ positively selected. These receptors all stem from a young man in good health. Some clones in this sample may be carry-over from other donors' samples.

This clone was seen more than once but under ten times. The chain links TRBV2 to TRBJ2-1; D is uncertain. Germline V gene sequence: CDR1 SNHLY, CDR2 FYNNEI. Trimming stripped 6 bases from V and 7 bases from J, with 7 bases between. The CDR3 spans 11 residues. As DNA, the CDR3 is TGTGCCAGCAGGGGATTTAATGAGCAGTTCTTC. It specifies CASRGFNEQFF.

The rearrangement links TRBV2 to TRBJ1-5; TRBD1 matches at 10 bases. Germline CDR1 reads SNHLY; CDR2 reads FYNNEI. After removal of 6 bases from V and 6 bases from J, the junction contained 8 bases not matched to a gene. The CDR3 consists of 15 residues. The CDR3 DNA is TGTGCCAGCAGGCCAGAGACAGGGGGCGGTCAGCCCCAGCATTTT. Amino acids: CASRPETGGGQPQHF.

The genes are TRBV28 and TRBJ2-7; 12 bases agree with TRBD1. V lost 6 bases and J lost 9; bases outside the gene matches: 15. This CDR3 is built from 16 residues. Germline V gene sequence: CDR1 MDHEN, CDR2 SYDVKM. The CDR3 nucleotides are TGTGCCAGCAGGACCCAGGGGACAGGGGGCCGACGGGGGCAGTACTTC. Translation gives CASRTQGTGGRRGQYF.

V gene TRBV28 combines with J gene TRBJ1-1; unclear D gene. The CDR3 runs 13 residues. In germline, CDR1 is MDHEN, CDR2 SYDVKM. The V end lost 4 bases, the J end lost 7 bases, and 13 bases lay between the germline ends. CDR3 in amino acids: CASSYYSSGEAFF. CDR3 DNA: TGTGCCAGCAGTTATTATTCAAGTGGTGAAGCTTTCTTT.

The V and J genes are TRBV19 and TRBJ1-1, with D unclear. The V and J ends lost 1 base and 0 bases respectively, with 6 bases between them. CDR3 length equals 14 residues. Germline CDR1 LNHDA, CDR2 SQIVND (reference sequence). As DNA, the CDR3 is TGTGCCAGTAGTATAGGAAAGCTGAACACTGAAGCTTTCTTT. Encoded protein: CASSIGKLNTEAFF.

The CDR3 reads CASSFGLGVADTQYF. The CDR3 DNA reads as TGTGCCAGCAGCTTCGGACTAGGCGTGGCAGATACGCAGTATTTT. The chain carries TRBV7-9 and TRBJ2-3; 7 bases align to TRBD2. The CDR3 consists of 15 residues. The V gene's germline CDR1 is SEHNR and CDR2 FQNEAQ (reference sequence). Losses at the gene ends were 3 bases for V and 4 bases for J; bases not matched to a gene: 7.

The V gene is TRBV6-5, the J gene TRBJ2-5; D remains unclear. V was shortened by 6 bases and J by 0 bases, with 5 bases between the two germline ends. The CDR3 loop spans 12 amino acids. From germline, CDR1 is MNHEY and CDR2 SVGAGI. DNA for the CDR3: TGTGCCAGCAGGAGGAACCAAGAGACCCAGTACTTC. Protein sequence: CASRRNQETQYF.

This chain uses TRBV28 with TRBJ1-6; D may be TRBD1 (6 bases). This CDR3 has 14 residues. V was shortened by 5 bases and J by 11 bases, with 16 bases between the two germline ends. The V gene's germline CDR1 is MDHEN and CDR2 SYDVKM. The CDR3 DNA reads TGTGCCAGCAGTCCAGGGACAAGTCACACACCCCTCCACTTT. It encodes CASSPGTSHTPLHF.

The CDR3 region is CASSENSMGNQPQHF. CDR3 in DNA: TGTGCCAGCAGTGAGAACAGTATGGGCAATCAGCCCCAGCATTTT. The genes are TRBV2 and TRBJ1-5; D is unclear. Deletions cut 3 bases from V and 2 bases from J, with 11 bases between. Germline V gives CDR1 SNHLY, CDR2 FYNNEI. This CDR3 spans 15 amino acids. The variable domain in full, with the rest retrieved from reference TRBV2 and TRBJ1-5, is EPEVTQTPSHQVTQMGQEVILRCVPISNHLYFYWYRQILGQKVEFLVSFYNNEISEKSEIFDDQFSVERPDGSNFTLKIRSTKLEDSAMYFCASSENSMGNQPQHFGDGTRLSIL.

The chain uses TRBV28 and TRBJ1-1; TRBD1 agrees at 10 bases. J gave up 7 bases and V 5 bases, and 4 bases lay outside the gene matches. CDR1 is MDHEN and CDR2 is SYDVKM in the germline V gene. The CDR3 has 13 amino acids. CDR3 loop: CASSPRDRGEAFF. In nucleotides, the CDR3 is TGTGCCAGCAGTCCGAGGGACAGGGGTGAAGCTTTCTTT.

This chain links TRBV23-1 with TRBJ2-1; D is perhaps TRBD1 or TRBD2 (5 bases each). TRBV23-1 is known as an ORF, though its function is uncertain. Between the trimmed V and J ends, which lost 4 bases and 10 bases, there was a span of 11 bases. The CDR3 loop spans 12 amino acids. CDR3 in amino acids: CASSLGRTEQFF. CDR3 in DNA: TGCGCCAGCAGTCTGGGACGGACCGAGCAGTTCTTC.

The CDR3 nucleotides read TGTGCCAGCCGTGACTTCAGGGGGCGTTTTGGCTACACCTTC. It encodes CASRDFRGRFGYTF. This chain links TRBV14 with TRBJ1-2; TRBD1 aligns across 8 bases. CDR3 size: 14 residues. The germline gives CDR1 SGHDN, CDR2 FVKESK. V shed 8 bases, J shed 7 bases, and the junction held 12 bases outside the gene matches. The full variable domain, with the rest looked up from reference TRBV14 and TRBJ1-2, is EAGVTQFPSHSVIEKGQTVTLRCDPISGHDNLYWYRRVMGKEIKFLLHFVKESKQDESGMPNNRFLAERTGGTYSTLKVQPAELEDSGVYFCASRDFRGRFGYTFGSGTRLTVV.

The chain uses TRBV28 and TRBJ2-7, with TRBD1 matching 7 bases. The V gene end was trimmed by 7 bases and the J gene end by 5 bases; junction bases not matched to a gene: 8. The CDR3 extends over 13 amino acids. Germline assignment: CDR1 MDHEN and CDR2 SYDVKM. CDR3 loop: CASKKPDRDEQYF. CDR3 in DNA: TGTGCCAGCAAAAAACCCGACAGGGACGAGCAGTACTTC.

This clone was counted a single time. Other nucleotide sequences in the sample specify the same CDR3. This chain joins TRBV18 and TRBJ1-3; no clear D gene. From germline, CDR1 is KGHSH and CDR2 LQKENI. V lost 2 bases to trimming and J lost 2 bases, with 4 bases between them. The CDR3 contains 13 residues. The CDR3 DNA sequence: TGTGCCAGCTCACCAACAGCTGGAAACACCATATATTTT. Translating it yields CASSPTAGNTIYF.

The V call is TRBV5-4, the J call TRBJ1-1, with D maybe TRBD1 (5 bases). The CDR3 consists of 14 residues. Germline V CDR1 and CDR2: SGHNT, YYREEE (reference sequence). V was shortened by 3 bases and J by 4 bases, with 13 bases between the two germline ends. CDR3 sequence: CASSSPAGATEAFF. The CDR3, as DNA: TGTGCCAGCAGCTCCCCAGCCGGGGCCACTGAAGCTTTCTTT.

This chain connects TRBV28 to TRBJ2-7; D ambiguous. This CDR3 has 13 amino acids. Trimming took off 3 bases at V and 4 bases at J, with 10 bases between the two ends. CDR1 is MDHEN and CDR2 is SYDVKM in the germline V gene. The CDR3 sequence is CASSLGSAYEQYF. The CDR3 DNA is TGTGCCAGCAGTTTGGGGTCGGCGTACGAGCAGTACTTC.

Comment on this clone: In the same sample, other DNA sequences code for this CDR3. CDR3: CASSYLDTEAFF. CDR3 in DNA: TGTGCCAGCAGTTACCTAGACACTGAAGCTTTCTTT. This chain connects TRBV6-6 to TRBJ1-1; D is uncertain. There are 12 residues in the CDR3. Trimming removed 2 bases at V and 3 bases at J, with 4 bases between. Germline CDR1 and CDR2: MNHNY and SVGAGI (reference sequence).

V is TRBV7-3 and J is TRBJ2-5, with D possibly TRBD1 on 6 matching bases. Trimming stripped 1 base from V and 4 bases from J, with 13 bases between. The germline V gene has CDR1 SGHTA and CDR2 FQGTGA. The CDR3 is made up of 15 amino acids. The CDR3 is CASSLMPGVVETQYF. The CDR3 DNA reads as TGTGCCAGCAGCTTAATGCCAGGGGTAGTAGAGACCCAGTACTTC. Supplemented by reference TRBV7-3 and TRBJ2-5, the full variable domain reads GAGVSQTPSNKVTEKGKYVELRCDPISGHTALYWYRQSLGQGPEFLIYFQGTGAADDSGLPNDRFFAVRPEGSVSTLKIQRTERGDSAVYLCASSLMPGVVETQYFGPGTRLLVL.

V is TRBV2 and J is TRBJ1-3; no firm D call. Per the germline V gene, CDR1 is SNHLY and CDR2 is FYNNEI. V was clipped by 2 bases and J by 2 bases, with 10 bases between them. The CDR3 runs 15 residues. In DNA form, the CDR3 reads TGTGCCAGCAGTGAATCCAGCGGGACTGGAAACACCATATATTTT. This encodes CASSESSGTGNTIYF.

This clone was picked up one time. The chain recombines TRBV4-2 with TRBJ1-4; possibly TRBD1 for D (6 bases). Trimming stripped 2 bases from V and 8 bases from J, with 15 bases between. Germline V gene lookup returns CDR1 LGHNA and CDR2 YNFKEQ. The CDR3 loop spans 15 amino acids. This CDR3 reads CASSQLTRGEEKLFF. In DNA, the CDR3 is TGTGCCAGCAGCCAACTCACGAGGGGGGAAGAAAAACTGTTTTTT.

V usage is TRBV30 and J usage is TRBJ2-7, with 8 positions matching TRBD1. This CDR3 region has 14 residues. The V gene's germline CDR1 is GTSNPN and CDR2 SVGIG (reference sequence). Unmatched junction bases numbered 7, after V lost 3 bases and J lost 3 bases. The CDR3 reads CAWSERQGLYEQYF. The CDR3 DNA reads TGTGCCTGGAGCGAACGACAGGGGCTCTACGAGCAGTACTTC.

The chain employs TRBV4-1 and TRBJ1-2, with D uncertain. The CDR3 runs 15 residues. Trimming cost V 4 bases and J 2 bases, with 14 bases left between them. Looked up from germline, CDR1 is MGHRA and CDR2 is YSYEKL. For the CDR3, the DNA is TGCGCCAGCAGCCTTCGGGAGCAGCTCAACTATGGCTACACCTTC. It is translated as CASSLREQLNYGYTF.